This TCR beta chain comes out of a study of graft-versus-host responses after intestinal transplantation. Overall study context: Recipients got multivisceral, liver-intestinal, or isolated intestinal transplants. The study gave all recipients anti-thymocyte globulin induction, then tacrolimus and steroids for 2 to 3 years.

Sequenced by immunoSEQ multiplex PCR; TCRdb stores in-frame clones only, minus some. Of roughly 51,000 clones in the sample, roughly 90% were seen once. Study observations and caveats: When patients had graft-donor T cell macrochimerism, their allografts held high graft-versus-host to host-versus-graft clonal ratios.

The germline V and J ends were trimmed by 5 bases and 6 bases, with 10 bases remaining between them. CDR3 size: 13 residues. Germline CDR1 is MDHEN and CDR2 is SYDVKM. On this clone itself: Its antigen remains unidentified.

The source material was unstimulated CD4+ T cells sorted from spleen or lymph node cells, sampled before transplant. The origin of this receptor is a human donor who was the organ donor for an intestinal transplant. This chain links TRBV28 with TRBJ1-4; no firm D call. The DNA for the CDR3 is TGTGCCAGCAGTGGTCAGTTTTATGAAAAACTGTTTTTT. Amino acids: CASSGQFYEKLFF.